This note documents a single T cell receptor beta chain sequence. These data belong to a study of blood T cell repertoires in COVID-19. Sequencing used immunoSEQ multiplex PCR; TCRdb keeps in-frame clones, though not all of them. The data contain 100,000 to 150,000 clones, 85% to 90% of them seen just once; the ten biggest clones take up roughly a quarter. Trimming removed 4 bases at V and 6 bases at J, with 12 bases between. The CDR3 is 13 residues long. From germline, CDR1 is SGHAT and CDR2 FQNNGV. Specimen: peripheral blood. The rearrangement joins TRBV11-2 to TRBJ1-1, with D unresolved. The receptor was isolated from a woman over 75 with acute or convalescent COVID-19. The DNA for the CDR3 is TGTGCCAGCAGCTCAACCGGGATCGCTGAAGCTTTCTTT. Translated, it gives CASSSTGIAEAFF.